Listed below are T cell receptor beta chains from one sample, sequenced in a study of blood T cell repertoires in COVID-19. The method was immunoSEQ multiplex PCR; TCRdb's version includes in-frame clones alone and lacks a portion of them. This sample has 250,000 or so clones, with roughly 77% found just once. The sequenced sample consisted of peripheral blood. Receptors were obtained from a woman older than 75 with acute or convalescent COVID-19. The CDR3 runs from the conserved cysteine through the conserved F or W. The order of the fields is clone size, V gene, J gene, D gene, CDR3 DNA, CDR3 protein. A D gene is named only where the DNA matches it firmly. Not all rows give a size; the values are once, few, many and, for expanded clones, a class.

abundance: many; v_gene: TRBV19; j_gene: TRBJ1-3; d_gene: TRBD1; CDR3nt: TGTGCCAGTAGTGCCGGACAGGGTGGGCCTGGAAACACCATATATTTT; CDR3aa: CASSAGQGGPGNTIYF
abundance: few; v_gene: TRBV5-1; j_gene: TRBJ2-1; d_gene: TRBD2; CDR3nt: TGCGCCAGCAGCCTATCCAGCGGGGGTTATGAGCAGTTCTTC; CDR3aa: CASSLSSGGYEQFF
abundance: NA; v_gene: TRBV7-9; j_gene: TRBJ1-2; d_gene: NA; CDR3nt: TGTGCCAGCAGCTTAGGGGACTACTTGGGCTACACCTTC; CDR3aa: CASSLGDYLGYTF
abundance: few; v_gene: TRBV6-2/TRBV6-3; j_gene: TRBJ1-5; d_gene: NA; CDR3nt: TGTGCCAGCAGTCAACTGGGAGGTACTAGCAATCAGCCCCAGCATTTT; CDR3aa: CASSQLGGTSNQPQHF
abundance: NA; v_gene: TRBV5-6; j_gene: TRBJ2-5; d_gene: NA; CDR3nt: TGTGCCAGCAGCTCTCCGGGACTTCCCCAAGAGACCCAGTACTTC; CDR3aa: CASSSPGLPQETQYF
abundance: NA; v_gene: TRBV21-1; j_gene: TRBJ1-4; d_gene: NA; CDR3nt: TGTGCCAGCAGCTGGGGAGCTGAAAAACTGTTTTTT; CDR3aa: CASSWGAEKLFF
abundance: NA; v_gene: TRBV2; j_gene: TRBJ2-5; d_gene: TRBD2; CDR3nt: TGTGCCAGCAGTGGCCCCCCACACTCGCTTCCAGCGGGGGGAGAGACCCAGTACTTC; CDR3aa: CASSGPPHSLPAGGETQYF
abundance: NA; v_gene: TRBV3-1/TRBV3-2; j_gene: TRBJ2-6; d_gene: TRBD1; CDR3nt: TGTGCCAGCAGCCGACAAACAGGGGGCGGTTTGGGGGCCAACGTCCTGACTTTC; CDR3aa: CASSRQTGGGLGANVLTF
abundance: NA; v_gene: TRBV19; j_gene: TRBJ2-1; d_gene: NA; CDR3nt: TGTGCCAGTGCCGGCGGACTCCTCCATCACAATGAGCAGTTCTTC; CDR3aa: CASAGGLLHHNEQFF
abundance: NA; v_gene: TRBV6-6; j_gene: TRBJ2-7; d_gene: NA; CDR3nt: TGTGCCAGCAGACGGACCGGGGGACAGACTACCTACGAGCAGTACTTC; CDR3aa: CASRRTGGQTTYEQYF
abundance: few; v_gene: TRBV5-4; j_gene: TRBJ2-6; d_gene: TRBD1; CDR3nt: TGTGCCAGCAGCTCTCTATACGGACAGGGGGCTGGGGCCAACGTCCTGACTTTC; CDR3aa: CASSSLYGQGAGANVLTF
abundance: NA; v_gene: TRBV3-1/TRBV3-2; j_gene: TRBJ2-4; d_gene: NA; CDR3nt: TGTGCCAGCAGCCAAACCCAAACAGGAGCTCTAGCCAAAAACATTCAGTACTTC; CDR3aa: CASSQTQTGALAKNIQYF
abundance: few; v_gene: TRBV5-1; j_gene: TRBJ2-7; d_gene: TRBD2; CDR3nt: TGCGCCAGCAGCTTGGGAGCTAGCGGGGGGGCCTACGAGCAGTACTTC; CDR3aa: CASSLGASGGAYEQYF
abundance: NA; v_gene: TRBV10-3; j_gene: TRBJ2-5; d_gene: NA; CDR3nt: TGTGCCATCAGTCAGGGGCTGGAGACCCAGTACTTC; CDR3aa: CAISQGLETQYF
abundance: NA; v_gene: TRBV2; j_gene: TRBJ1-2; d_gene: NA; CDR3nt: TGTGCCAGCAGTGAATCAGGACCCTCGGGGGGCTACACCTTC; CDR3aa: CASSESGPSGGYTF
abundance: NA; v_gene: TRBV29-1; j_gene: TRBJ2-4; d_gene: NA; CDR3nt: TGCAGCGTGAAACAGGGAGCCAAAAACATTCAGTACTTC; CDR3aa: CSVKQGAKNIQYF
abundance: NA; v_gene: TRBV3-1/TRBV3-2; j_gene: TRBJ2-6; d_gene: NA; CDR3nt: TGTGCCAGCAGCCAAGTCGGGGGGCAGGGCTGGGCCAACGTCCTGACTTTC; CDR3aa: CASSQVGGQGWANVLTF
abundance: once; v_gene: TRBV5-1; j_gene: TRBJ1-6; d_gene: NA; CDR3nt: TGCGCCAGCAGCTTGGCCGCAGGGGCTTCCTATAATTCACCCCTCCACTTT; CDR3aa: CASSLAAGASYNSPLHF
abundance: NA; v_gene: TRBV7-3; j_gene: TRBJ1-2; d_gene: NA; CDR3nt: TGTGCCAGCAGCCCCACGGGTACGGGGGGTTATGGCTACACCTTC; CDR3aa: CASSPTGTGGYGYTF
abundance: NA; v_gene: TRBV18; j_gene: TRBJ2-5; d_gene: NA; CDR3nt: TGTGCCAGCTCACCGATCGTTGCGGCCGGTGACGCTGCGGAGACCCAGTACTTC; CDR3aa: CASSPIVAAGDAAETQYF
abundance: NA; v_gene: TRBV5-6; j_gene: TRBJ2-1; d_gene: TRBD2; CDR3nt: TGTGCCAGCAGCTTGTTACGGGTAGCGGGGGGATACAATGAGCAGTTCTTC; CDR3aa: CASSLLRVAGGYNEQFF
abundance: NA; v_gene: TRBV7-2; j_gene: TRBJ2-5; d_gene: NA; CDR3nt: TGTGCCAGCAGGTTCAGCGCGAACCAAGAGACCCAGTACTTC; CDR3aa: CASRFSANQETQYF
abundance: few; v_gene: TRBV7-9; j_gene: TRBJ2-2; d_gene: NA; CDR3nt: TGTGCCAGCAGCCGCAATCAGGGTCGGCCCGGGGAGCTGTTTTTT; CDR3aa: CASSRNQGRPGELFF
abundance: NA; v_gene: TRBV4-3; j_gene: TRBJ1-3; d_gene: NA; CDR3nt: TGCGCCAGCAGCCAAGATATAGGGGGTACTGGAAACACCATATATTTT; CDR3aa: CASSQDIGGTGNTIYF
abundance: NA; v_gene: TRBV6-5; j_gene: TRBJ1-3; d_gene: NA; CDR3nt: TGTGCCAGCAGTCGACTAGGGACCGGAATAAGCACCATATATTTT; CDR3aa: CASSRLGTGISTIYF
abundance: NA; v_gene: TRBV5-4; j_gene: TRBJ1-6; d_gene: TRBD1; CDR3nt: TGTGCCAGCAGCCTCGACAGGGGGGGATCACCCCTCCACTTT; CDR3aa: CASSLDRGGSPLHF
abundance: NA; v_gene: TRBV4-3; j_gene: TRBJ1-1; d_gene: NA; CDR3nt: TGCGCCAGCAGCCAAGACAGTAACACTGAAGCTTTCTTT; CDR3aa: CASSQDSNTEAFF